This TCR beta chain is from a study of identical twins. Study results and limitations: Zero-insertion findings could be partly confounded by invariant cells (MAIT and iNKT cells). Memory repertoires lacked the insertion deficit that abundant cord blood beta clonotypes showed. For out-of-frame alpha sequences shared by twins, low generation probability was in excess.

Per germline, CDR1 SGHRS and CDR2 YFSETQ. V was clipped by 0 bases and J by 2 bases; unmatched bases: 3. This CDR3 region has 16 residues. TCRdb used MiXCR to reprocess the 5' RACE reads, holding one entry per CDR3 protein. The sample holds about 700,000 distinct CDR3 sequences, over 8.5% seen once. Note on this clonotype: The antigen is unknown.

All donors were healthy Caucasians. These data were likewise used in another study, on yellow fever vaccine responses in identical twins.

Sequenced material: PBMCs. V and J are TRBV5-1 and TRBJ2-3; 10 bases are shared with TRBD2. The TCR originated in a woman aged 18-35 years in good health. CDR3 amino acids: CASSLGSGGNTDTQYF. CDR3 DNA sequence: TGCGCCAGCAGCTTGGGTAGCGGGGGGAACACAGATACGCAGTATTTT.